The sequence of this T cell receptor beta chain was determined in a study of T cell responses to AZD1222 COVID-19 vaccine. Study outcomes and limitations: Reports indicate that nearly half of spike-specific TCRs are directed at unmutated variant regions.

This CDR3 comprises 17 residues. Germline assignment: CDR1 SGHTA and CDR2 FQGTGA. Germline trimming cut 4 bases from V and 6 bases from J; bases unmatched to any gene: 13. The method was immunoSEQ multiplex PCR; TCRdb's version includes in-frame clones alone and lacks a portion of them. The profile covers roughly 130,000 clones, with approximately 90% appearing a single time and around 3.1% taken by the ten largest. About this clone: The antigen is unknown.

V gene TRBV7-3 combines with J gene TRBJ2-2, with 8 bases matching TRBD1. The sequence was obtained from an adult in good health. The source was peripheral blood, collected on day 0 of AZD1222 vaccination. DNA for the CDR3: TGTGCCAGCAGCTCCCCCCCCGGACAGGGAAAGGCCGGGGAGCTGTTTTTT. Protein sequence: CASSSPPGQGKAGELFF. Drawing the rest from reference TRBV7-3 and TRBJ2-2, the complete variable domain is GAGVSQTPSNKVTEKGKYVELRCDPISGHTALYWYRQSLGQGPEFLIYFQGTGAADDSGLPNDRFFAVRPEGSVSTLKIQRTERGDSAVYLCASSSPPGQGKAGELFFGEGSRLTVL.